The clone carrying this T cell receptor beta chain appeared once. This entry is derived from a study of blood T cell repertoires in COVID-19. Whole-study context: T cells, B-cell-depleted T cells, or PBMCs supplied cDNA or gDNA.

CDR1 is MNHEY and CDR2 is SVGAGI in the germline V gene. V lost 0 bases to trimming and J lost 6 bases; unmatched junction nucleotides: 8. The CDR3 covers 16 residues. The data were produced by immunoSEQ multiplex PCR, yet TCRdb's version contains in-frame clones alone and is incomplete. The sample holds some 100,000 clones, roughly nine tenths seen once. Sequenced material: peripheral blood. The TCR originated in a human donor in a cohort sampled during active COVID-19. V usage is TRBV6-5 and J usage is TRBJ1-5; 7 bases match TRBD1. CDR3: CASSYSARGESQPQHF. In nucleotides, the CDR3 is TGTGCCAGCAGTTACTCGGCCAGGGGGGAATCTCAGCCCCAGCATTTT.